The 14 T cell receptor beta chains given below trace back to one sample, sequenced in a study of blood T cell repertoires in COVID-19. Some clones are missing from TCRdb's copy, which holds only in-frame ones; the method was immunoSEQ multiplex PCR. The repertoire includes 160,000 or so clones, about nine tenths of them detected once, and 1.6% sits in the top ten. What was sequenced was peripheral blood. Every receptor here comes from a woman aged 45-59 years with acute or convalescent COVID-19.

The chain uses TRBV11-2 and TRBJ2-7; possibly TRBD1 for D (6 bases). V was pared by 4 bases and J by 5 bases, with 15 bases between. In germline, CDR1 is SGHAT, CDR2 FQNNGV. CDR3 length: 14 amino acids. The DNA for the CDR3 is TGTGCCAGCAGCTCCTACAGGACAGCCAACGAGCAGTACTTC. Protein sequence: CASSSYRTANEQYF. Using reference TRBV11-2 and TRBJ2-7 for the parts outside the CDR3, the full variable domain is EAGVAQSPRYKIIEKRQSVAFWCNPISGHATLYWYQQILGQGPKLLIQFQNNGVVDDSQLPKDRFSAERLKGVDSTLKIQPAKLEDSAVYLCASSSYRTANEQYFGPGTRLTVT.

This clone was picked up one time. The chain combines TRBV3-1 (or the pseudogene TRBV3-2) with TRBJ2-7, with 9 bases aligning to TRBD2. Germline CDR1 reads LGHDT; CDR2 reads YNNKEL (reference sequence). The CDR3 is 16 amino acids. The V segment lost 4 bases and the J segment 5 bases; nucleotides outside the gene matches: 12. DNA of the CDR3: TGTGCCAGCAGCCGACTGCGCGGGGGGGTAATGGACGAGCAGTACTTC. Translating gives CASSRLRGGVMDEQYF.

The rearrangement joins TRBV10-3 to TRBJ1-2; weak D call: TRBD1 (6 bases). Trimming pared 3 bases from V and 8 bases from J, leaving 13 bases between. The length of the CDR3 is 13 residues. Germline CDR1 and CDR2: ENHRY and SYGVKD. CDR3 nucleotides: TGTGCCATCAGTGAAACCACAGGGAAAGGCTACACCTTC. It codes for CAISETTGKGYTF.

This chain joins TRBV7-2 and TRBJ1-1; D not resolved. Deletions cut 1 base from V and 0 bases from J, with 6 bases between. CDR1 is SGHTA, CDR2 FQGNSA, per germline. The CDR3 totals 14 residues. The CDR3 DNA follows: TGTGCCAGCAGCTTAGGTCCGGTGAACACTGAAGCTTTCTTT. Translation gives CASSLGPVNTEAFF.

The V gene is TRBV18, the J gene TRBJ2-7; the D gene is possibly TRBD1 (6 bases). V was shortened by 3 bases and J by 3 bases, with 15 bases between the two germline ends. CDR3 length equals 15 residues. In germline, CDR1 is KGHSH, CDR2 LQKENI. As DNA, the CDR3 is TGTGCCAGCTCACCCACCCAGGGGACCCTCTACGAGCAGTACTTC. Its translation is CASSPTQGTLYEQYF.

V usage is TRBV10-3 and J usage is TRBJ2-7, with 7 bases fitting TRBD1. Germline V lookup: CDR1 ENHRY, CDR2 SYGVKD. V trimming: 0 bases; J trimming: 2 bases; junction bases outside the gene matches: 4. CDR3 length: 15 amino acids. This CDR3 reads CAISESVGQPYEQYF. As DNA, the CDR3 is TGTGCCATCAGTGAGTCAGTGGGACAGCCCTACGAGCAGTACTTC.

As concerns this clone: In the same sample, other DNA sequences code for this CDR3. The rearrangement uses TRBV4-1 and TRBJ2-1; 13 bases are shared with TRBD2. CDR1 and CDR2 from the germline V gene are MGHRA and YSYEKL. V gave up 0 bases and J gave up 0 bases; unmatched junction bases: 8. The CDR3 has 20 residues. CDR3 loop: CASSQEPTSGRSRSYNEQFF. In nucleotides, the CDR3 is TGCGCCAGCAGCCAAGAGCCGACTAGCGGGAGGTCACGCTCCTACAATGAGCAGTTCTTC.

The chain recombines TRBV7-8 with TRBJ2-3; 14 nucleotides align to TRBD2. From germline, CDR1 is SGHVS and CDR2 FQNEAQ. The CDR3 length is 16 residues. V gave up 5 bases and J gave up 3 bases; unmatched junction bases: 4. CDR3 residues: CASSPGTSGSTDTQYF. The DNA for the CDR3 is TGTGCCAGCAGCCCCGGGACTAGCGGGAGTACAGATACGCAGTATTTT.

The chain combines TRBV7-9 with TRBJ2-5, with 12 bases that match TRBD2. This CDR3 is built from 17 residues. J gave up 4 bases and V 5 bases, and 11 bases lay outside the gene matches. CDR1 is SEHNR and CDR2 is FQNEAQ in the germline V gene (reference sequence). The CDR3 region is CASSQGLAGFLGETQYF. CDR3 coding DNA: TGTGCCAGCAGCCAAGGACTAGCGGGGTTCTTGGGAGAGACCCAGTACTTC.

This rearrangement joins TRBV24-1 to TRBJ2-1, with D perhaps TRBD2 (6 bases). Trimming shortened V by 5 bases and J by 10 bases, and 11 bases separated the two germline ends. CDR3 length: 12 amino acids. The germline V gene encodes CDR1 KGHDR and CDR2 SFDVKD. The DNA of the CDR3 is TGTGCCACCAGTGCGGGAGTTCACGAGCAGTTCTTC. As protein: CATSAGVHEQFF.

The chain carries TRBV4-1 and TRBJ2-7, with TRBD2 matching over 10 bases. The CDR3 loop spans 17 amino acids. V dropped 0 bases and J dropped 0; count of bases not matched to a gene: 5. Germline V gives CDR1 MGHRA, CDR2 YSYEKL. Here the CDR3 DNA reads TGCGCCAGCAGCCAAGACAGGAAGCGGGAGGGCTCCTACGAGCAGTACTTC. This translates into CASSQDRKREGSYEQYF.

The gene calls are TRBV6-2 or TRBV6-3 and TRBJ2-1; 11 positions agree with TRBD2. The CDR3 totals 17 residues. V lost 6 bases and J lost 7; bases outside the gene matches: 14. Germline assignment: CDR1 MNHEY and CDR2 SVGEGT. CDR3 bases: TGTGCCAGCAGCCGGCCGGGACTAGCGGTCGATGGAAATGAGCAGTTCTTC. Its translation: CASSRPGLAVDGNEQFF.

The V gene is TRBV9, the J gene TRBJ2-1; D perhaps matches TRBD2 (6 bases). Germline assignment: CDR1 SGDLS and CDR2 YYNGEE. The V and J ends lost 3 bases and 9 bases respectively, with 19 bases between them. This CDR3 comprises 15 residues. This CDR3 is CASSDSGTQAGEQFF. The CDR3 DNA sequence: TGTGCCAGCAGCGACTCCGGGACTCAAGCAGGTGAGCAGTTCTTC.

V usage is TRBV24-1 and J usage is TRBJ2-5, with TRBD2 as a possible D gene (6 bases). The V end lost 4 bases, the J end lost 2 bases, and 10 bases lay between the germline ends. CDR1 and CDR2 from the germline V gene are KGHDR and SFDVKD. This CDR3 comprises 14 residues. The CDR3 bases are TGTGCCACCAGTGACCGTGGACTACAAGAGACCCAGTACTTC. It yields the protein CATSDRGLQETQYF.